This is a list of T cell receptor beta chains from one sample in a study of shared clonotypes between healthy human individuals. Libraries were prepared by immunoSEQ multiplex PCR; TCRdb keeps only in-frame clonotypes and omits some of them. The table includes millions of clones, approximately 94% detected once. Sequencing was carried out using naive CD4+ T cells sorted from blood. These receptor sequences come from a man aged 18 to 35 in good health. Both conserved end residues are part of each CDR3. Each record gives: clone size, D gene, V gene, J gene, CDR3 DNA, CDR3 protein. D genes are given only for firm matches. Size is omitted from some rows. Given values are once, few, many or a class for expanded clones.

>NA|NA|TRBV9|TRBJ1-2
TGTGCCAGCAGCGTAGGGCAGGGAGGATACTATGGCTACACCTTC
CASSVGQGGYYGYTF
>NA|TRBD1|TRBV5-5|TRBJ2-2
TGTGCCAGCAGCTCCGGGACAGGGGGCACCGGGGAGCTGTTTTTT
CASSSGTGGTGELFF
>NA|NA|TRBV10-3|TRBJ2-2
TGTGCCATCAGCGGCCTGGGGGACACCGGGGAGCTGTTTTTT
CAISGLGDTGELFF
>NA|TRBD1|TRBV7-7|TRBJ2-3
TGTGCTAGCAGCCCCTGGACAGGGGGAAAAGATACGCAGTATTTT
CASSPWTGGKDTQYF
>NA|TRBD1|TRBV4-3|TRBJ1-4
TGCGCCAGCAGCCAAGAGGGGACAGGGAACGAAAAACTGTTTTTT
CASSQEGTGNEKLFF
>NA|NA|TRBV5-1|TRBJ2-7
TGCGCCAGCAGCTCTAGCGTGCCCTACGAGCAGTACTTC
CASSSSVPYEQYF
>NA|TRBD1|TRBV19|TRBJ1-1
TGTGCCAGTAGCGAACAGGGGGCGTCCACTGAAGCTTTCTTT
CASSEQGASTEAFF
>NA|TRBD1|TRBV27|TRBJ1-6
TGTGCCAGCAGAGGGGACAGCTCCTATAATTCACCCCTCCACTTT
CASRGDSSYNSPLHF
>NA|NA|TRBV5-4|TRBJ2-2
TGTGCCAGCACTCGCAAAGGGGGGAAGGACGCCGGGGAGCTGTTTTTT
CASTRKGGKDAGELFF
>NA|NA|TRBV4-2|TRBJ2-7
TGTGCCAGCAGCCAGGCAGGAGGGACCTACGAGCAGTACTTC
CASSQAGGTYEQYF
>NA|TRBD1|TRBV28|TRBJ1-5
TGTGCCAGCAGTTCCCCGACAGGGGGCAATCAGCCCCAGCATTTT
CASSSPTGGNQPQHF
>NA|TRBD2|TRBV5-1|TRBJ2-7
TGCGCCAGCAGCCGGGGACAGGGCGGACTAGCGGGAGGTTACGAGCAGTACTTC
CASSRGQGGLAGGYEQYF
>once|TRBD2|TRBV7-9|TRBJ2-7
TGTGCCAGCAGCTCCTCTAGCGGGAGGGCCCTAATGCAGTACTTC
CASSSSSGRALMQYF
>NA|TRBD1|TRBV10-1|TRBJ1-6
TGCGCCAGCAGTCGGGACAGAGATTCACCCCTCCACTTT
CASSRDRDSPLHF
>NA|NA|TRBV19|TRBJ1-6
TGTGCCAGTAGTATTGTCGGGGAGGGGAATAATTCACCCCTCCACTTT
CASSIVGEGNNSPLHF
>NA|NA|TRBV7-3|TRBJ2-2
TGTGCCAGCAGCTTAATTAGCGGAATAACCGGGGAGCTGTTTTTT
CASSLISGITGELFF
>NA|NA|TRBV11-2|TRBJ2-7
TGTGCCAGCAGCTCGCTTAGGGGGGGCTACGAGCAGTACTTC
CASSSLRGGYEQYF
>NA|NA|TRBV7-9|TRBJ1-2
TGTGCCAGCAGCTTAGTGGCCTCCTATGGCTACACCTTC
CASSLVASYGYTF
>once|NA|TRBV19|TRBJ2-3
TGTGCCAGTAGTATCAGACAGGGCACAGATACGCAGTATTTT
CASSIRQGTDTQYF
>NA|TRBD2|TRBV6-6|TRBJ2-7
TGTGCCAGCAGTACCCCGACTAGCGGGAGCCCAAGCGAGCAGTACTTC
CASSTPTSGSPSEQYF
>NA|NA|TRBV29-1|TRBJ1-4
TGCAGCGTCCGGGACACCCCTAATGAAAAACTGTTTTTT
CSVRDTPNEKLFF
>NA|NA|TRBV4-1|TRBJ2-7
TGCGCCAGCAGCCCCAGGTCGTGGAGTTTTGGGGAGCAGTACTTC
CASSPRSWSFGEQYF
>NA|TRBD2|TRBV20-1|TRBJ2-3
TGCAGTGCCCTAGCGGCAGATACGCAGTATTTT
CSALAADTQYF
>NA|TRBD2|TRBV7-2|TRBJ2-5
TGTGCCAGCAGCTTAGTACGAGCGGGACTCCAAGAGACCCAGTACTTC
CASSLVRAGLQETQYF
>NA|TRBD2|TRBV2|TRBJ2-3
TGTGCCAGCCTCACTAGCGGGAGCACAGATACGCAGTATTTT
CASLTSGSTDTQYF
>NA|TRBD2|TRBV6-6|TRBJ2-7
TGTGCCACCGTAGCGGGGGGGTCCTACGAGCAGTACTTC
CATVAGGSYEQYF
>NA|TRBD2|TRBV6-5|TRBJ2-7
TGTGCCAGCAGTTACTCGACAGCGGGAGGATTCGAGCAGTACTTC
CASSYSTAGGFEQYF
>NA|NA|TRBV29-1|TRBJ2-3
TGCAGCGTTGAAGATGGCGAATCACCCCGACGGGCAGATACGCAGTATTTT
CSVEDGESPRRADTQYF
>NA|NA|TRBV6-5|TRBJ2-2
TGTGCCAGCCTTAGGACACCTTGGGGCGGGGAGCTGTTTTTT
CASLRTPWGGELFF
>NA|NA|TRBV4-1|TRBJ2-1
TGCGCCAGCAGCCACCCCGTCGGGCTACAGTTCTTC
CASSHPVGLQFF
>NA|NA|TRBV7-5|TRBJ1-4
TGTGCCAGAAGCTCCACCGGCCTCCCTAATGAAAAACTGTTTTTT
CARSSTGLPNEKLFF
>NA|TRBD2|TRBV30|TRBJ2-5
TGTGCCTGGAGTGTAGAGCGGGGGGGTTGGGAGACCCAGTACTTC
CAWSVERGGWETQYF
>NA|NA|TRBV2|TRBJ1-3
TGTGCCAGCAGTGACGCGGGAAGGCGCTCTGGAAACACCATATATTTT
CASSDAGRRSGNTIYF
>NA|NA|TRBV25-1|TRBJ1-2
TGTGCCAGCAGTCGGGGGGGGGCAGATGGCTACACCTTC
CASSRGGADGYTF
>NA|NA|TRBV27|TRBJ1-6
TGTGCCAGCAGTTTAGAGGGTAATTCACCCCTCCACTTT
CASSLEGNSPLHF
>few|NA|TRBV23-1|TRBJ1-1
TGCCCCCCTTGTCCTGAAGCTTTCTTT
CPPCPEAFF
>NA|TRBD1|TRBV11-2|TRBJ2-5
TGTGCCAGCAGCTTAGAGATTCAGGGGGCGCTGGGGACCCAGTACTTC
CASSLEIQGALGTQYF
>NA|NA|TRBV5-1|TRBJ2-5
TGCGCCAGCAGCTGGGGAGCCGGAAAAGAGACCCAGTACTTC
CASSWGAGKETQYF
>NA|NA|TRBV19|TRBJ1-1
TGTGCCAGTAGTATAGGGTCAAACACTGAAGCTTTCTTT
CASSIGSNTEAFF
>NA|NA|TRBV6-4|TRBJ1-2
TGTGCCAGCAATACCCTCCATGGCTACACCTTC
CASNTLHGYTF
>NA|NA|TRBV10-1|TRBJ2-7
TGCGCCAGCAGTGGCGGGACTCCGTACGCCGACGAGCAGTACTTC
CASSGGTPYADEQYF
>NA|NA|TRBV5-1|TRBJ1-3
TGCGCCAGCAGCCGAGGTGGAGGGACCGGAAACACCATATATTTT
CASSRGGGTGNTIYF
>NA|NA|TRBV6-5|TRBJ2-5
TGTGCCAGCAGCCATCGGCCCGCCAGGGAAGAGACCCAGTACTTC
CASSHRPAREETQYF
>NA|TRBD2|TRBV5-6|TRBJ2-1
TGTGCCAGCAGCTCCCGGACTAGCGGGAGGGGAATGGGGGAGCAGTTCTTC
CASSSRTSGRGMGEQFF
>NA|NA|TRBV12-5|TRBJ2-3
TGTGCTAGTGGCGGTCGACTCGCAGATACGCAGTATTTT
CASGGRLADTQYF
>NA|NA|TRBV7-2|TRBJ2-1
TGTGCCAGCAGCTCTTCTAGCGCCCCCAGCTCCTACAATGAGCAGTTCTTC
CASSSSSAPSSYNEQFF
>NA|TRBD1|TRBV4-1|TRBJ2-7
TGCGCCAGCAGCTTCCCGGACAGGGCCTACGAGCAGTACTTC
CASSFPDRAYEQYF
>NA|TRBD1|TRBV7-6|TRBJ1-2
TGTGCCAGCAGTCCCCGGGACAGGGGATACTATGGCTACACCTTC
CASSPRDRGYYGYTF
>NA|TRBD2|TRBV2|TRBJ2-1
TGTGCCAGCAGTGTCGGGCTAGCGGGAGACTCGCCGTTCTTC
CASSVGLAGDSPFF
>NA|NA|TRBV29-1|TRBJ2-1
TGCAGCGTTGGCGGGGGACAGGCGAGCTCCTACAATGAGCAGTTCTTC
CSVGGGQASSYNEQFF
>once|NA|TRBV28|TRBJ1-5
TGTGCCAGCAGCCTCCGCACAAGTTCCAATCAGCCCCAGCATTTT
CASSLRTSSNQPQHF
>NA|NA|TRBV2|TRBJ2-5
TGTGCCAGCGGGTGGAAAGAGACCCAGTACTTC
CASGWKETQYF
>NA|NA|TRBV6-6|TRBJ1-6
TGTGCCAGCAATGTCGGTGGGGTAGATTCACCCCTCCACTTT
CASNVGGVDSPLHF